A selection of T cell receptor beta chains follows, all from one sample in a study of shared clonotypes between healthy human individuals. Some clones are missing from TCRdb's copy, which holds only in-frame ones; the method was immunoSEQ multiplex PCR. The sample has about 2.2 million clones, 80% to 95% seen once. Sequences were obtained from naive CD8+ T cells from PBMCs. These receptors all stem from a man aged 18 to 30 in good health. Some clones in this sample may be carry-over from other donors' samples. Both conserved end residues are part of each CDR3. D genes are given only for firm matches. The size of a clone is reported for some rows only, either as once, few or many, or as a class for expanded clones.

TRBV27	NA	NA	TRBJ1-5	CASSLSNGGGQPQHF	TGTGCCAGCAGTTTATCGAATGGGGGCGGCCAGCCCCAGCATTTT
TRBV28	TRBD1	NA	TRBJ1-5	CASSRTGAGGQPQHF	TGTGCCAGCAGTAGAACAGGGGCAGGGGGTCAGCCCCAGCATTTT
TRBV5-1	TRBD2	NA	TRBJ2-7	CASSSGLAGVSYEQYF	TGCGCCAGCAGCTCCGGACTAGCGGGAGTGTCCTACGAGCAGTACTTC
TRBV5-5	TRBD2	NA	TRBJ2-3	CASRLAGARADTQYF	TGTGCCAGCAGACTAGCGGGGGCCCGCGCAGATACGCAGTATTTT
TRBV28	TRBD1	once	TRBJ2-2	CASSLVQGAPGELFF	TGTGCCAGCAGTTTGGTCCAGGGGGCGCCCGGGGAGCTGTTTTTT
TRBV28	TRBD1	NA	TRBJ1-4	CASSAVGTGVTNEKLFF	TGTGCCAGCAGTGCTGTCGGGACAGGCGTAACTAATGAAAAACTGTTTTTT
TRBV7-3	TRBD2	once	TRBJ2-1	CASSSRPGGLVYNEQFF	TGTGCCAGCAGCTCCCGCCCGGGAGGACTGGTCTACAATGAGCAGTTCTTC
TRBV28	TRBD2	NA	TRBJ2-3	CASRTGTSGRMDTQYF	TGTGCCAGCAGAACTGGGACTAGCGGGAGAATGGATACGCAGTATTTT
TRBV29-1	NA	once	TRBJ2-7	CSASGGPYEQYF	TGCAGCGCTTCCGGGGGGCCGTACGAGCAGTACTTC
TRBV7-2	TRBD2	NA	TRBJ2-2	CASRTIAGNTGELFF	TGTGCCAGCAGAACTATAGCGGGAAACACCGGGGAGCTGTTTTTT
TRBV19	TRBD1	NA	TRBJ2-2	CASWDRGTGELFF	TGTGCCAGTTGGGACAGGGGAACCGGGGAGCTGTTTTTT
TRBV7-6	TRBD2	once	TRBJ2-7	CASSSEAGGYEQYF	TGTGCCAGCAGCTCAGAAGCGGGGGGATACGAGCAGTACTTC
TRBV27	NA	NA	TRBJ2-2	CASSLGGAGELFF	TGTGCCAGCAGTTTAGGAGGTGCCGGGGAGCTGTTTTTT
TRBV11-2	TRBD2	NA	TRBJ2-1	CASSLSRTSGYNEQFF	TGTGCCAGCAGCTTATCGCGGACTAGCGGTTACAATGAGCAGTTCTTC
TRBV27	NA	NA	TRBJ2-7	CASSTWTYEQYF	TGTGCCAGCAGTACTTGGACCTACGAGCAGTACTTC
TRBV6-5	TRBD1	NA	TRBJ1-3	CASTDRGNSGNTIYF	TGTGCCAGCACAGACAGGGGCAACTCTGGAAACACCATATATTTT
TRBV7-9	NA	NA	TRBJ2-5	CASSLGPNRVGAETQYF	TGTGCCAGCAGCTTAGGGCCAAACAGGGTTGGAGCAGAGACCCAGTACTTC
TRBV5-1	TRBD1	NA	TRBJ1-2	CASSFSTRDRTLSFNYGYTF	TGCGCCAGCAGCTTCTCTACTCGGGACAGGACACTGAGTTTTAACTATGGCTACACCTTC
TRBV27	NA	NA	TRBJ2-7	CASSLGRTYEQYF	TGTGCCAGCAGTTTGGGTCGGACCTACGAGCAGTACTTC
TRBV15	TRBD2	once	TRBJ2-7	CATSRVGREPYEQYF	TGTGCCACCAGCAGAGTAGGGCGGGAGCCCTACGAGCAGTACTTC
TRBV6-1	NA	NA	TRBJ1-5	CASSEANSYSNQPQHF	TGTGCCAGCAGTGAAGCGAACAGCTATAGCAATCAGCCCCAGCATTTT
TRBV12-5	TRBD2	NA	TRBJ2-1	CASGLVTSGRAKDGNEQFF	TGTGCTAGTGGTTTGGTGACTAGCGGGAGGGCCAAAGATGGCAATGAGCAGTTCTTC
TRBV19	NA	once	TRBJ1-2	CASSPGQRIYGYTF	TGTGCCAGTAGCCCAGGACAGCGAATCTATGGCTACACCTTC
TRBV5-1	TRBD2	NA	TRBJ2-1	CASSLRTSGNNEQFF	TGCGCCAGCAGCTTGAGGACTAGCGGTAATAATGAGCAGTTCTTC
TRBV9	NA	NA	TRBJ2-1	CASSQIRGLYNEQFF	TGTGCCAGCAGCCAAATCCGGGGTCTTTACAATGAGCAGTTCTTC
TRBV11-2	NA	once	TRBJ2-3	CASSLRRQDTQYF	TGTGCCAGCAGCTTACGCCGGCAAGATACGCAGTATTTT
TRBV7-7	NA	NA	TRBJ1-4	CASSRAGGEKLFF	TGTGCCAGCAGCCGGGCAGGAGGGGAAAAACTGTTTTTT
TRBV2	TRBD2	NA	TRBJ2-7	CASSELAGGPYEQYF	TGTGCCAGCAGTGAACTCGCGGGAGGGCCATACGAGCAGTACTTC
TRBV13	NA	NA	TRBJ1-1	CASSLAQEYTEAFF	TGTGCCAGCAGCTTAGCCCAGGAATACACTGAAGCTTTCTTT
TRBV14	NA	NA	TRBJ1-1	CASSYPRGAVEAFF	TGTGCCAGCAGCTACCCTCGGGGGGCCGTTGAAGCTTTCTTT
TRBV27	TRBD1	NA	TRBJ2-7	CASSFRDRVTEQYF	TGTGCCAGCAGTTTCCGGGACAGGGTGACCGAGCAGTACTTC
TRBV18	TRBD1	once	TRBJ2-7	CASSPTDRDYEQYF	TGTGCCAGCTCACCGACGGACAGGGACTACGAGCAGTACTTC